This entry features one TCR beta chain sequence. Its antigen is still unknown. Combining a sample-barcoded 5' primer with a J-beta primer mix, a second PCR ran for about 7 to 11 cycles. MiXCR, run by TCRdb on the 5' RACE reads, gives a single entry per CDR3 protein. The data show about 780,000 distinct CDR3 sequences, about 47% seen once. Healthy individuals of Caucasian origin from Russia, aged roughly 6 to 95, served as donors. Researchers report isolating at least 6.5 million PBMCs per sample. This specimen belongs to a study of blood T cells in healthy people across ages. The CDR3 runs to 17 residues. The V end was cut by 4 bases, the J end by 1 base, with 20 bases between. Looked up from germline, CDR1 is MNHEY and CDR2 is SVGEGT. Study-level results: Whereas aged donors had fewer naive CD4+ cells, long-lived donors had more of them and higher diversity. Since the PBMCs were unsorted, naive and antigen-experienced cells could not be conclusively compared.

This clonotype was obtained from a man older than 75 in good health. Sequenced sample: blood. The rearrangement uses TRBV6-2 or TRBV6-3 and TRBJ2-7; TRBD1 might be the D (5 bases). CDR3 amino acids: CASSSPRTYAESYEQYF. As DNA, the CDR3 is TGTGCCAGCAGTTCCCCTCGGACATACGCAGAATCCTACGAGCAGTACTTC.